The 26 T cell receptor beta chains given below trace back to one sample, sequenced in a study of tumor-infiltrating lymphocytes in primary liver carcinoma. The tissue used was unsorted bulk material of roughly 17-34 mg. RNA and DNA were co-extracted from it with the AllPrep DNA/RNA mini kit. A constant-region primer primed TCR beta cDNA synthesis from 450 to 550 ng of total RNA. Sequencing libraries for TCR beta derived from three nested multiplex PCR rounds that used slightly modified ARM-PCR. The study ran its first two PCR rounds for around 10 cycles each, using TRBV1-TRBV30 forward primers and a C-beta reverse primer. TCRdb fed the multiplex PCR reads into MiXCR, producing one record per CDR3 protein. The profile covers about 50,000 distinct CDR3 sequences, with about 80% appearing a single time and around a quarter taken by the ten largest. The sequenced material came from liver tumor tissue from sampling region 5. The subset denotes: tumor region T5, tumor centre. These receptors all stem from a middle-aged man with primary liver carcinoma and hepatitis B virus infection.

The V call is TRBV14, the J call TRBJ2-1, with D perhaps given as TRBD1 or TRBD2 (5 bases each). V lost 6 bases, J lost 5 bases, and 20 bases lay in between. The CDR3 sequence is 16 residues long. The V gene's germline CDR1 is SGHDN and CDR2 FVKESK. The CDR3 region is CASSALEGRVNNEQFF. The CDR3 region has the DNA TGTGCCAGCAGTGCCCTAGAGGGACGGGTAAACAATGAGCAGTTCTTC.

About this clonotype: It may be a read error: a sequence one base away is much more abundant. V gene TRBV5-1 combines with J gene TRBJ2-7, with D possibly matching TRBD2 (5 bases). This CDR3 spans 14 amino acids. CDR1 and CDR2 (germline): SGHRS, YFSETQ. CDR3 bases: TGCGCCAGCAGCTTGCAGAGCGGAACCTACAAGCAGTACTTC. It encodes CASSLQSGTYKQYF.

About this clonotype: Mismatch with germline at one junction end may stem from a read error. J is TRBJ2-3 and V is TRBV30; 8 bases map to TRBD1. The CDR3 contains 16 residues. Per the germline V gene, CDR1 is GTSNPN and CDR2 is SVGIG (reference sequence). In DNA form, the CDR3 reads TGTGCCCGGAGCGTACAAGGACAGGGAGTGACAGATACGCAGTATTTT. This encodes CARSVQGQGVTDTQYF.

To note about this clonotype: A junction end diverges from the germline sequence, so it may reflect a read error. The J gene is TRBJ2-2, the V gene TRBV29-1; the match to TRBD2 covers 11 bases. This CDR3 contains 16 residues. Germline values: CDR1 SQVTM, CDR2 ANQGSEA. Written as DNA, the CDR3 is TGCATCGTTGAAGCCGAGACTAGCGGGATAACTGGGGAGCTGTTTTTT. This encodes CIVEAETSGITGELFF.

Concerning this clonotype itself: The conserved closing phenylalanine or tryptophan is absent in this CDR3, likely reflecting a read error. J is TRBJ2-3 and V is TRBV6-6; 8 nucleotides line up with TRBD2. The CDR3 covers 15 residues. V shed 2 bases, J shed 4 bases, and the junction held 5 bases outside the gene matches. Germline CDR1 reads MNHNY; CDR2 reads SVGAGI (reference sequence). CDR3 nucleotide sequence: TGTGCCAGCAGTTACGTAGCGGGAAACGCAGATACGCAGTATTCT. It is translated as CASSYVAGNADTQYS.

Concerning this clonotype itself: Because it lacks the conserved phenylalanine or tryptophan at the end, this CDR3 is likely a read error. This rearrangement joins TRBV7-8 to TRBJ1-2; no clear D gene. The CDR3 extends over 14 amino acids. Per the germline V gene, CDR1 is SGHVS and CDR2 is FQNEAQ. Trimming pared 2 bases from V and 3 bases from J, leaving 10 bases between. The CDR3 loop is CASSLIASDYGYTS. Here the CDR3 DNA reads TGTGCCAGCAGCTTAATAGCGTCAGACTATGGCTACACCTCT.

Comments on this clonotype: Sequence at one end of the junction differs from germline and may be a read error. V usage is TRBV11-1 and J usage is TRBJ2-1; TRBD2 matches 10 bases. This CDR3 spans 18 amino acids. Per germline, CDR1 SGHAT and CDR2 FQDESV (reference sequence). The chain's CDR3 is CASSLYRSAGGSHNEQLF. The CDR3 DNA follows: TGTGCCAGCAGCTTATACCGCTCAGCGGGAGGGTCCCACAATGAGCAGTTGTTC.

The chain couples TRBV7-2 to TRBJ2-1; TRBD2 matches 11 bases. Germline CDR1 is SGHTA and CDR2 is FQGNSA. The CDR3 length is 16 residues. The ends lost 5 bases at V and 8 bases at J; junction bases unmatched: 11. DNA for the CDR3: TGTGCCAGCAGCGACCGGACTAGCGGGCTGCACGATGAGCAGTTCTTC. Translation gives CASSDRTSGLHDEQFF.

This clonotype was seen only once. Mismatch with germline at one junction end may stem from a read error. This chain links TRBV5-1 with TRBJ2-4, with 8 bases fitting TRBD2. Germline CDR1 SGHRS, CDR2 YFSETQ. The CDR3 sequence is 14 residues long. Here the CDR3 reads CASMEAGANNTQYF. Here the CDR3 DNA reads TGCGCCAGCATGGAAGCGGGAGCCAATAACACTCAGTACTTC.

Remarks on this clonotype: A junction end diverges from the germline sequence, so it may reflect a read error. The J gene is TRBJ1-1, the V gene TRBV11-3; D is unresolved. The germline CDR1 and CDR2 sequences are SGHNT and YENEEA. The CDR3 loop spans 13 amino acids. CDR3 nucleotides: TGCGCCAGTAGCTTAGCACTTAACACTGAAGCTTTCTTT. Its translation is CASSLALNTEAFF. Together with reference TRBV11-3 and TRBJ1-1, the CDR3 gives the full variable domain: EAGVVQSPRYKIIEKKQPVAFWCNPISGHNTLYWYLQNLGQGPELLIRYENEEAVDDSQLPKDRFSAERLKGVDSTLKIQPAELGDSAVYLCASSLALNTEAFFGQGTRLTVV.

In its sample, this clonotype was seen a few times. One end of the junction does not line up with germline, which may come from a read error. This rearrangement joins TRBV4-3 to TRBJ2-3, with 11 bases that match TRBD2. The CDR3 length is 14 residues. Germline V gives CDR1 LGHNA, CDR2 YSLEER. In DNA, the CDR3 is TGCGCTAGCAGCCCGACTAGCGGGACAGATACGCACTATTTT. Translation gives CASSPTSGTDTHYF.

This clonotype was seen a few times. This sequence may be a read error, since a much larger clone differs from it by one base. The chain couples TRBV5-1 to TRBJ1-2; TRBD1 aligns across 8 bases. The CDR3 contains 15 residues. Germline CDR1 reads SGHRS; CDR2 reads YFSETQ. This chain's CDR3 is CTSSLVLGQGDGYTF. Written as DNA, the CDR3 is TGCACCAGCAGCTTGGTATTAGGACAGGGAGATGGCTACACCTTC.

This clonotype is a singleton in its sample. The chain uses TRBV11-2 and TRBJ1-5; no definite D call. This CDR3 comprises 14 residues. Germline V gene lookup returns CDR1 SGHAT and CDR2 FQNNGV. The chain's CDR3 is CLISSQDPNQPQHF. For the CDR3, the DNA is TGTCTCATCAGCTCCCAGGACCCTAATCAGCCCCAGCATTTT.

For this clonotype: Because the CDR3 is missing its conserved closing phenylalanine or tryptophan, this is likely a read error. The V gene is TRBV30, the J gene TRBJ2-4, with D perhaps given as TRBD1 or TRBD2 (5 bases each). Germline CDR1 GTSNPN, CDR2 SVGIG (reference sequence). The CDR3 extends over 15 amino acids. V shed 2 bases and J shed 2 bases, with 13 bases lying between them. The CDR3 loop reads CAWSNLGVTKNIQYL. CDR3 DNA sequence: TGTGCCTGGAGTAACCTGGGGGTAACCAAAAACATTCAGTACCTC.

The chain recombines TRBV28 with TRBJ2-4; no clear D. Trimming removed 5 bases from V and 1 base from J, with 15 bases in between. CDR1 is MDHEN, CDR2 SYDVKM, per germline. The CDR3 has 16 residues. This CDR3 is CASSTYRAEAKNIQYF. Here the CDR3 DNA reads TGTGCCAGCAGTACATACCGTGCCGAGGCCAAAAACATTCAGTACTTC. Using reference TRBV28 and TRBJ2-4 for the parts outside the CDR3, the full variable domain is DVKVTQSSRYLVKRTGEKVFLECVQDMDHENMFWYRQDPGLGLRLIYFSYDVKMKEKGDIPEGYSVSREKKERFSLILESASTNQTSMYLCASSTYRAEAKNIQYFGAGTRLSVL.

The gene calls are TRBV11-2 and TRBJ2-7, with 12 positions matching TRBD2. V lost 1 base to trimming and J lost 13 bases; unmatched junction nucleotides: 5. The CDR3 covers 13 residues. The V gene's germline CDR1 is SGHAT and CDR2 FQNNGV. In nucleotides, the CDR3 is TGTGCCAGCAGCTTAGGACTAGCGGGGGCGGAATACTTC. Its translation: CASSLGLAGAEYF.

As regards this clonotype: The CDR3 does not close with the conserved phenylalanine or tryptophan, likely indicating a read error. The rearrangement uses TRBV5-1 and TRBJ2-1; weak D call: TRBD2 (5 bases). The CDR3 is 15 amino acids. Deletions cut 4 bases from V and 2 bases from J, with 13 bases between. Germline CDR1 is SGHRS and CDR2 is YFSETQ. The CDR3 nucleotides are TGCGCCAGCAGCATGGTTGGGGAGCCCTACAATGAGCAGTTCTTA. Translation gives CASSMVGEPYNEQFL.

Concerning this clonotype: A much larger clone lies one base from this, so it may be a read error. The gene calls are TRBV18 and TRBJ2-7; D remains ambiguous. This CDR3 contains 12 residues. Germline assignment: CDR1 KGHSH and CDR2 LQKENI. With 5 bases removed from V and 9 bases from J, the gap between germline ends came to 14 bases. CDR3 region: CASSVDSVGQYF. The CDR3 nucleotides are TGTGCCAGCTCAGTCGATTCCGTCGGGCAGTACTTC.

About this clonotype: At one end the junction does not follow the germline gene, possibly because of a read error. The V and J genes are TRBV6-6 and TRBJ2-7; 7 nucleotides align to TRBD2. Per germline, CDR1 MNHNY and CDR2 SVGAGI (reference sequence). The CDR3 consists of 14 residues. CDR3 in amino acids: CASSIAGSAYERYF. The CDR3 coding sequence is TGTGCCAGTAGCATAGCGGGCTCGGCCTACGAGCGGTACTTC.

Comments on this clonotype: Sequence at one end of the junction differs from germline and may be a read error. The CDR3 region has the DNA TGTGCCAGCAGCACTAGCTCAATCCAGGGTACTGGGCGGGAGACTCAGTACTTT. It specifies CASSTSSIQGTGRETQYF. This chain joins TRBV11-2 and TRBJ2-5, with 7 bases identical to TRBD2. The CDR3 runs 18 residues. From germline, CDR1 is SGHAT and CDR2 FQNNGV.

A remark on this clonotype: One end of the junction is discordant with germline, which a read error may explain. The chain has TRBV29-1 and TRBJ1-1; TRBD1 might be the D (6 bases). From germline, CDR1 is SQVTM and CDR2 ANQGSEA. The CDR3 has 14 residues. In DNA, the CDR3 is TGCAGCATCGTCAGAGGGGGGGTGAACACCGAAGCTTTCTTT. It specifies CSIVRGGVNTEAFF. Variable domain in full (rest from reference TRBV29-1 and TRBJ1-1): SAVISQKPSRDICQRGTSLTIQCQVDSQVTMMFWYRQQPGQSLTLIATANQGSEATYESGFVIDKFPISRPNLTFSTLTVSNMSPEDSSIYLCSIVRGGVNTEAFFGQGTRLTVV.

This sequence joins TRBV6-6 and TRBJ2-3; 15 positions agree with TRBD2. The J segment lost 4 bases and the V segment lost 6 bases, leaving 11 bases of the junction unmatched. This CDR3 comprises 18 residues. Germline assignment: CDR1 MNHNY and CDR2 SVGAGI (reference sequence). Here the CDR3 reads CASSTRTSGRVLPDTQYF. CDR3 in DNA: TGTGCCAGCAGCACCAGGACTAGCGGGAGGGTCCTCCCAGATACGCAGTATTTT.

Comments on this clonotype: Mismatch with germline at one junction end may stem from a read error. The gene calls are TRBV5-1 and TRBJ2-1; TRBD2 aligns across 8 bases. The CDR3 covers 15 residues. The V gene's germline CDR1 is SGHRS and CDR2 YFSETQ. CDR3 amino acids: CVSMAGGTAYNEQFF. CDR3 sequence (DNA): TGCGTCAGCATGGCGGGGGGCACCGCCTACAATGAGCAGTTCTTC.

Concerning this clonotype itself: The junction departs from the called germline gene at one end, perhaps through a read error. This chain links TRBV10-3 with TRBJ1-1; no firm D call. The germline V gene encodes CDR1 ENHRY and CDR2 SYGVKD. The CDR3 is made up of 13 amino acids. The CDR3 DNA reads as TGTGCCTTCAGGAACACCCTGAACACTGAAGCTTTCTTT. Residues: CAFRNTLNTEAFF.

This clonotype was seen only once. Just one base apart from a much larger clone, this may be a read error. DNA of the CDR3: TGTGCCAGCAGTTTAGTGGGGGTGAATGAGCAGTTCTTC. Translating gives CASSLVGVNEQFF. This chain links TRBV28 with TRBJ2-1; D is tentatively TRBD1 or TRBD2 (5 bases each). The germline V gene has CDR1 MDHEN and CDR2 SYDVKM. The V and J ends lost 2 bases and 7 bases respectively, with 9 bases between them. The CDR3 sequence is 13 residues long.

For this clonotype: A read error may produce the germline difference seen at one junction end. The rearrangement uses TRBV6-6 and TRBJ1-1; 7 nucleotides align to TRBD1. The CDR3 covers 13 residues. CDR1 is MNHNY, CDR2 SVGAGI, per germline (reference sequence). CDR3 amino acids: CVSSSGGTTETFF. The CDR3 DNA follows: TGTGTCAGCAGCTCAGGGGGGACTACTGAAACTTTCTTT.